This T cell receptor beta chain was identified during a study of blood T cell repertoires in COVID-19 (dated by TCRdb to 2020 to 2022). Notes on the research overall: Collaborator samples came from the United States, Italy and Spain and covered acute and convalescent phases of COVID-19. The prospective study material was composed of cDNA or gDNA derived from T cells, B-cell-depleted T cells, or PBMCs. The dataset comprised deeply sampled blood TCRbeta repertoires from subjects exposed to, actively infected with, or recovered from COVID-19. The repertoires were made available in a free public database intended to serve as a resource for research on the immune response to SARS-CoV-2. The samples were drawn from the first 160 participants of the ongoing ImmuneRACE study and from some 1,300 subjects provided by 6 global collaborators. A de-identified subject ID, COVID-19 status, age in years and sex were almost always included in the sample metadata. HLA class I and class II types, where available, came from metadata supplied by the sample provider rather than from assay-based typing.

About this clone itself: Its binding antigen is unknown. No base quality information exists; no much larger clone differs at one position.

Each collaborating institution followed its own protocols to collect whole blood in K2EDTA tubes. For TCRbeta analysis, collaborators shipped samples as frozen whole blood, isolated PBMCs, or DNA extracted from either of those sample types. TCRbeta CDR3 regions were amplified from genomic DNA using the immunoSEQ Assay, a bias-controlled multiplex PCR. From the authors' description of their analysis: Nucleated cell counts per sample were estimated from amplification of reference gene primers within the assay. To quantify the absolute abundance of each unique TCRbeta CDR3 rearrangement, sequence reads were collapsed and filtered. For each sample, productive Simpson clonality was calculated as the square root of Simpson's diversity index across productive rearrangements. Held by TCRdb, this immuneACCESS table contains in-frame sequences only and omits some clones. Under half of the omission traces to an unresolved V gene where checked; the cause of the rest is unknown. Clone size and V and J calls were adopted from that table, with D and trimming inferred from the DNA. In this sample the table shows around 54,000 clones, about 90% of which occur a single time. The ten most abundant clones make up around 2.1% of the sample.

The CDR3, from cysteine to phenylalanine, totals 16 residues. The read is trimmed to its CDR3 DNA, 48 bases read in frame from base 1. Germline trimming: 1 base from V, 2 bases from J; junction bases outside gene matches: 4. CDR1 and CDR2 are read off the germline V gene (reference sequence) as WNHNN and SYGVQD. Findings and caveats that apply to the study as a whole: How much clinical and demographic metadata was included differed by source and by participant, and the metadata was provided uncurated.

Recombination linked TRBV10-1 to TRBJ2-7, with TRBD2 identical over 11 junction bases. This TCR derives from a human donor in a cohort sampled during active COVID-19. Sequenced material: peripheral blood. The CDR3 protein sequence reads: CASSEWVAGGPYEQYF. The nucleotide sequence is given as TGCGCCAGCAGTGAGTGGGTAGCGGGGGGGCCCTACGAGCAGTACTTC.